This T cell receptor beta chain was sequenced in a study of beta chain features in type 1 diabetes (dated by TCRdb to 2017 to 2018). Concerning the study at large: Patients and healthy donors did not differ in mean age, gender distribution, total cell number or subset yield. A total of roughly 100 million sorted cells were examined across all samples, and RNA yield correlated strongly with the number of cells per subset. The study compared the TCRB repertoires of sorted circulating CD4+ T cell subsets in recently diagnosed type 1 diabetes patients with those in matched healthy donors. Naive and central memory subsets were obtained from all 28 donors, but regulatory and stem cell-like memory subsets were isolated from only 8 patients and roughly eight healthy donors.

The CDR3 covers 15 residues, taking in both the cysteine and the phenylalanine. Only the CDR3 portion is preserved as DNA: 45 bases, with reading frame beginning at the first base. The germline V gene gives CDR1 as MNHEY and CDR2 as SVGAGI. From each donor, a single peripheral blood sample of 100 to 150 mL on average was drawn into heparinised tubes. A BD FACSAria II and a panel including CD45RO, CCR7, CD25, CD127, CD95 and CD27 were used to sort naive, central memory, regulatory and stem cell-like memory CD4+ T cells. All sorted populations exceeded 95% purity. PBMCs were isolated immediately by Lymphoprep density gradient centrifugation and stained directly without culture. Samples were stained and sorted in pairs, with one healthy donor and one patient per experiment, so that batch effects were minimized. This clone was detected only a few times. Its antigen remains undetermined. At one of its ends the junction is not consistent with the germline gene, which may arise from a read error.

What the work shows at the level of the full study, not this receptor alone: Because cDNA was sequenced instead of genomic DNA, highly expressing activated cells could be over-represented, though the groups showed no difference in activation or CD3 levels. Fewer insertions and more nucleotide deletions at VDJ recombination sites were observed in patients with type 1 diabetes, implying thymic rearrangement abnormalities. HLA sub-analyses involved small numbers of individuals, so any influence of HLA type on TCRB rearrangement remained unresolved. Naive, central memory and regulatory TCRB repertoires appeared more similar among patients than among healthy donors. Shorter templates might be favored by PCR, yet because patient and control samples were amplified and corrected together, any such skew would affect both groups equally. In all four CD4+ subsets, TCRB CDR3 length was moderately but significantly shorter in type 1 diabetes patients.

The entire isolated RNA was reverse transcribed using the High Capacity cDNA Reverse Transcription Kit, and thus expressed TCRB transcripts were sequenced. Deep immunoSEQ sequencing was applied to naive, central memory and regulatory T cell samples, giving an average of around 3.8 million total reads per sample. After sorted cells were lysed in RLT buffer, RNA was extracted with DNase-treated RNeasy Micro or Mini kits, with the choice depending on cell number. Each cell subset was processed separately to prevent cross-contamination, with patient and healthy donor samples processed together. The immunoSEQ multiplex PCR was used to amplify TCRB sequences from cDNA, yielding 87-bp fragments that span the CDR3 region. The amplicons were sequenced using the Illumina HiSeq platform. In the source study's methods: PCR bias was computationally corrected using synthetic template baselines, reads within Hamming distance 2 were collapsed, and singletons that could not be merged were discarded. By aligning reads against IMGT, V, D and J genes, CDR3 length, and insertions or deletions at six rearrangement sites were assigned. Within each subset, clonotype counts were normalized to sorted cell number, and only after that were true diversity and Gini coefficients computed with the tcR R package. The overlap coefficient, calculated on TCRB nucleotide sequences, was used to measure repertoire sharing. TCRdb obtained this table from immuneACCESS and retained in-frame rearrangements with V and J assigned. These tables miss some clones; where compared with another copy, unresolved V genes account for less than half of the shortfall, and the remainder is unexplained. The V and J calls and clone size were taken over from that table, and D and trimming were inferred from the DNA. Recorded for this sample are 300,000 to 450,000 clones; 9.5% to 10% of them occurred a single time. The top ten clonotypes cover 0.55% to 0.75% of the sample.

This TCR was sampled from a man aged 25 to 40 with type 1 diabetes. Source material: central memory CD4+ T cells from blood. In this chain, TRBV6-5 is recombined with TRBJ2-4; TRBD2 is a weak D gene call, 7 bases matching. The sequenced DNA is TGTGCCAGCAGCTACTTCGGGGGGCGGGAAAACATTCAGTACTTC. This yields the protein CASSYFGGRENIQYF.